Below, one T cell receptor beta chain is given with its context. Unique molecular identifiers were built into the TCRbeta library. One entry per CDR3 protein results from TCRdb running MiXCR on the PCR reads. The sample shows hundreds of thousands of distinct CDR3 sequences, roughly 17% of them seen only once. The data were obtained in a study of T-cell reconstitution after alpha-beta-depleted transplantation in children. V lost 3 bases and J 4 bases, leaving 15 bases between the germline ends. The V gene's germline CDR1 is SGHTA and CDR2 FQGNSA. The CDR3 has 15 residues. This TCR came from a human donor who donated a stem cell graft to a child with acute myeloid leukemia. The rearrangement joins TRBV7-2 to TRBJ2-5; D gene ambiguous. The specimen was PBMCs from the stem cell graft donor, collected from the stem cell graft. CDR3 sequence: CASSFAQAVTETQYF. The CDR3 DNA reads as TGTGCCAGCAGCTTTGCCCAGGCTGTGACAGAGACCCAGTACTTC.